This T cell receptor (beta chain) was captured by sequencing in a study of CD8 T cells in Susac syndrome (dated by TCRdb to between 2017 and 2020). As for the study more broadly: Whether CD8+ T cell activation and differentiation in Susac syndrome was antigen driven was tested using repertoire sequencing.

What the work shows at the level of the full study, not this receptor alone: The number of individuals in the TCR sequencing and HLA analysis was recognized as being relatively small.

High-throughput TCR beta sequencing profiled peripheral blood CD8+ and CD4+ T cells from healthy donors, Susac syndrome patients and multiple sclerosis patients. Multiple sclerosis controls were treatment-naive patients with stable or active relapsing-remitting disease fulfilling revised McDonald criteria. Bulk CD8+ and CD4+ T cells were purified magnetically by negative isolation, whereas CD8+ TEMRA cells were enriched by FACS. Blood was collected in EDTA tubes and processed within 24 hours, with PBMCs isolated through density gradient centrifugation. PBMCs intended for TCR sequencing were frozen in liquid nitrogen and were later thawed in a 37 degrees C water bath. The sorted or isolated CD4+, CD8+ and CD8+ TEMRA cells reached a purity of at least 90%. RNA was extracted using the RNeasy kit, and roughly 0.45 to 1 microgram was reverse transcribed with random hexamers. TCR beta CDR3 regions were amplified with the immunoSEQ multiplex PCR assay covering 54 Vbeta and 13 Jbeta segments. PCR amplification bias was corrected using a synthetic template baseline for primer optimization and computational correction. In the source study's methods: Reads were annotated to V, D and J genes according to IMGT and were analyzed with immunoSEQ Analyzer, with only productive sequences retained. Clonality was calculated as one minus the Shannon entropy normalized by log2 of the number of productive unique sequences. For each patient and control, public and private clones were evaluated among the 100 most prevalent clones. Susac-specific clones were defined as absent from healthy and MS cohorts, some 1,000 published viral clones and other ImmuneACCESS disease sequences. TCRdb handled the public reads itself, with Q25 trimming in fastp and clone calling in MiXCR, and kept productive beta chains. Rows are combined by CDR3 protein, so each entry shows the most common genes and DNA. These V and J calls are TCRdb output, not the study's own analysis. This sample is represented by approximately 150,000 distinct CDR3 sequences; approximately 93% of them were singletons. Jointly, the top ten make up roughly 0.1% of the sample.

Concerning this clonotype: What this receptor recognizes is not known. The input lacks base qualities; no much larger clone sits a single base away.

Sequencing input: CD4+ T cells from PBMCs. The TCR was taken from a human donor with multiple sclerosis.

The nucleotides are TGCAGCGTTGAGAGCTATGAAAAACTGTTTTTT. Protein translation: CSVESYEKLFF. The rearrangement joined TRBV29-1 to TRBJ1-4, with the D gene not clear enough to name. The CDR3 has 11 amino acids, counting the end cysteine and phenylalanine. Only the CDR3 region is kept as DNA, spanning 33 bases read in frame from base 1. Taken from the germline V gene, the CDR1 and CDR2 loops are SQVTM and ANQGSEA. The V and J ends are trimmed by 3 bases and 6 bases, leaving 5 bases between them.